This T cell receptor beta chain was observed in a study of response to subunit inactivated influenza vaccine. Study findings and constraints: Authors suggested few new T cells are recruited by each seasonal influenza vaccination.

TCRdb re-called the RT-PCR reads through MiXCR, storing one row per CDR3 protein. The sample carries 550,000 to 800,000 distinct CDR3 sequences, over 11% recorded once. This clonotype showed up just a few times. Its specificity is unknown. The input for sequencing was PBMCs from blood, taken around 14 days before vaccination. The sequence derives from a middle-aged man who received an inactivated influenza vaccine.

The CDR3: CASSVRGDADTQYF. CDR3 nucleotides: TGTGCCAGCAGTGTGCGGGGGGACGCAGATACGCAGTATTTT. This rearrangement joins TRBV28 to TRBJ2-3; 8 bases map to TRBD2. Germline CDR1 is MDHEN and CDR2 is SYDVKM. V was clipped by 5 bases and J by 4 bases; unmatched bases: 5. The CDR3 extends over 14 amino acids.